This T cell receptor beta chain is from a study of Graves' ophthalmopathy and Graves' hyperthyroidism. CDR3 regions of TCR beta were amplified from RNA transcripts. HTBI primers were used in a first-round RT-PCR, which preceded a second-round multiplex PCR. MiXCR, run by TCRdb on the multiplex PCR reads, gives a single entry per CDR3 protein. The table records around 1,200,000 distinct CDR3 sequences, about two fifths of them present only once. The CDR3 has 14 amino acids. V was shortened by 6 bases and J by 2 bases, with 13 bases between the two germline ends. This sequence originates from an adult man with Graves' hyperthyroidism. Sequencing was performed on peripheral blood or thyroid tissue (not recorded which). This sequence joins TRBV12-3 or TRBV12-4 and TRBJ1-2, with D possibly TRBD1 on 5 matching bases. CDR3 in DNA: TGTGCCAGCAGCGGGGGTACACTGAACTATGGCTACACCTTC. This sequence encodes CASSGGTLNYGYTF.